A few counts support the clone carrying this T cell receptor beta chain. The antigen remains undetermined. The data belong to a study of cytomegalovirus exposure and HLA in healthy donors. Use of 60 Vbeta and 13 Jbeta primers characterized the PCR. TCRdb's copy holds only in-frame clones and misses some; the assay was immunoSEQ multiplex PCR. The table shows about 130,000 clones, with around 9% occurring only once. Between the trimmed V and J ends, which lost 3 bases and 7 bases, there was a span of 16 bases. The germline V gene has CDR1 SGDLS and CDR2 YYNGEE. The CDR3 sequence is 14 residues long. Study findings and constraints: CMV serostatus was the sole immune exposure information available. The study reported that TCR beta sequences accurately predicted HLA-A and HLA-B alleles in most subjects.

The sample taken for sequencing was PBMCs. This chain connects TRBV9 to TRBJ2-5; D possibly corresponds to TRBD2 (6 bases). The sequence derives from a man aged 40-49 years in good health and CMV-seronegative. DNA of the CDR3: TGTGCCAGCAGCGCAAAGGGACTCGCCGGGACCCAGTACTTC. It specifies CASSAKGLAGTQYF.